This T cell receptor beta chain was found in a study of cytomegalovirus exposure and HLA in healthy donors. About the research overall: T cells numbering around 190 million yielded some 100 million unique TCR beta sequences in an earlier analysis.

PCR used 60 Vbeta primers and 13 Jbeta primers. Assay used: immunoSEQ multiplex PCR; TCRdb lists only in-frame clones, some missing. This sample yields 100,000 to 150,000 clones, of which over 65% are seen a single time; more than 3% belongs to the top ten. The germline CDR1 and CDR2 sequences are SGHTS and YDEGEE. Deletions cut 3 bases from V and 8 bases from J, with 18 bases between. The CDR3 is made up of 15 amino acids. The chain joins TRBV5-8 to TRBJ2-1; a possible D gene is TRBD1 (6 bases). This clonotype originated in a young man in good health and CMV-seronegative. Sample: PBMCs. The CDR3, as DNA: TGTGCCAGCAGCTCATTTAGGACAGAAGTTGATGAGCAGTTCTTC. Amino acid sequence: CASSSFRTEVDEQFF.